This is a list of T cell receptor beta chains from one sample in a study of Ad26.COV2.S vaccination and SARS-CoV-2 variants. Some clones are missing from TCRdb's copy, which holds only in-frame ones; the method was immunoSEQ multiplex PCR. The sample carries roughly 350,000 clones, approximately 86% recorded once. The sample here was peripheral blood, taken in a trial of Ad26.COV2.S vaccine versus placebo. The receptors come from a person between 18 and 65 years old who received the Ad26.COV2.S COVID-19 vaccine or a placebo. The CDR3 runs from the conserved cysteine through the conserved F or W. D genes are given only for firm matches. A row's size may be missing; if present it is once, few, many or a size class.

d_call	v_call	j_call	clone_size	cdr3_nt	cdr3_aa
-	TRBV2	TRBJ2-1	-	TGTGCCAGCAGAAGGAGAGGCCAGGGGTACAATGAGCAGTTCTTC	CASRRRGQGYNEQFF
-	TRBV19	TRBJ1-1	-	TGTGCCAGTAGCTTGGGCGCAGTGAACACTGAAGCTTTCTTT	CASSLGAVNTEAFF
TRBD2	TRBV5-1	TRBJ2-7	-	TGCGCCAGCAGGCCAGCGGGAGCATACGAGCAGTACTTC	CASRPAGAYEQYF
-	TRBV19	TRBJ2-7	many	TGTGCCAGCAGCTCGGGGACCTACGAGCAGTACTTC	CASSSGTYEQYF
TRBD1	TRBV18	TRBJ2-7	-	TGTGCCAGCTCACCATTGGGACAGGACTACGAGCAGTACTTC	CASSPLGQDYEQYF
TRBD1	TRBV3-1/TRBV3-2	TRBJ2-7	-	TGTGCCAGCAGCCAAGATTCCGGGACAGGGGGCTACGAGCAGTACTTC	CASSQDSGTGGYEQYF
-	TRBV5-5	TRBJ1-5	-	TGTGCCAGCAGCTACGGGGCTGAAGGGCAGCCCCAGCATTTT	CASSYGAEGQPQHF
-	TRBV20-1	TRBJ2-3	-	TGCAGTGCTAGTCGTGGTGGGGATACGCAGTATTTT	CSASRGGDTQYF
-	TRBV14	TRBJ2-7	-	TGTGCCAGCAGCCAAGGGTACAGGGCTCTCTTCGAGCAGTACTTC	CASSQGYRALFEQYF
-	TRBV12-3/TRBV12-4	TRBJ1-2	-	TGTGCCAGCAGTTTAACAGACTATGGCTACACCTTC	CASSLTDYGYTF
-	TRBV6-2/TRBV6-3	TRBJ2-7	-	TGTGCCAGCAGTTGGGACTGGGACGAGCAGTACTTC	CASSWDWDEQYF
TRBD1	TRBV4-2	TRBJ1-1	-	TGTGCCAGCAGCCGGGGGACAGGGGGCTGGGGAAACACTGAAGCTTTCTTT	CASSRGTGGWGNTEAFF
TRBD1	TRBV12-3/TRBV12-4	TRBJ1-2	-	TGTGCCACTAATTCGGGACAGCTCTATGGCTACACCTTC	CATNSGQLYGYTF
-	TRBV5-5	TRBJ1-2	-	TGTGCCAGCAGCTTGGCAGGGATGGACTATGGCTACACCTTC	CASSLAGMDYGYTF
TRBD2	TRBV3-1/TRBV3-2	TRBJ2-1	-	TGTGCCAGCAGCCAAGCGGGGGGGCGGGGGAATGAGCAGTTCTTC	CASSQAGGRGNEQFF
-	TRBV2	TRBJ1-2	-	TGTGCCAGCAGTGAACGGGGCAGGGGAAGTGGCTACACCTTC	CASSERGRGSGYTF
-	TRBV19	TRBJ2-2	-	TGTGCCACCCGACACGTCGGCGCCGGGGAGCTGTTTTTT	CATRHVGAGELFF
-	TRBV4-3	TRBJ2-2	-	TGCGCCAGCAGCCGGAGCGGGCAATCGGGCGGGGAGCTGTTTTTT	CASSRSGQSGGELFF
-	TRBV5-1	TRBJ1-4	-	TGCGCCAGCAGCTACTCGGGGGGAAATGAAAAACTGTTTTTT	CASSYSGGNEKLFF
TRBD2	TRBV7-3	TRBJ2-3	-	TGTGCCAGCAGCTTAATAGCGGGTCCCACAGATACGCAGTATTTT	CASSLIAGPTDTQYF
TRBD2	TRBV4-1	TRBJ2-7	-	TGCGCCAGCAGCCACCCCAGCGGAGCGGGGAACGAGCAGTACTTC	CASSHPSGAGNEQYF
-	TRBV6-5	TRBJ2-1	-	TGTGCCAGCAGTTACTCGAGACAGGTTACAGACAATGAGCAGTTCTTC	CASSYSRQVTDNEQFF
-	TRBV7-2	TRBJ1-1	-	TGTGCCAGCAGCTTAAGTATTATAGGGACGAACACTGAAGCTTTCTTT	CASSLSIIGTNTEAFF
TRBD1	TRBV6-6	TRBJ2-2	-	TGTGCCAGCAGACCCGGGCCAGGGGGAGCAGGGGAGCTGTTTTTT	CASRPGPGGAGELFF
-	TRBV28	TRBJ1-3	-	TGTGCCAGTTCGGGAGGGGGTTCTGGAAACACCATATATTTT	CASSGGGSGNTIYF
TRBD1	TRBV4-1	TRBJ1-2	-	TGCGCCAGCAGCCAAGATAGTGTGGAGGGGGCCTATGGCTACACCTTC	CASSQDSVEGAYGYTF
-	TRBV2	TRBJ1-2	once	TGTGCCAACGACCGCCCGGACACGGGCTATGGCTACACCTTC	CANDRPDTGYGYTF
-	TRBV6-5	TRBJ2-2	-	TGTGCCAGCAATGGAGGGGGCACCGGGGAGCTGTTTTTT	CASNGGGTGELFF
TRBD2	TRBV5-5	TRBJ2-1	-	TGTGCCAGCAGCTCAAGTCGGACTAGCGTGGGCTCCTACAATGAGCAGTTCTTC	CASSSSRTSVGSYNEQFF
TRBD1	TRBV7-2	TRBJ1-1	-	TGTGCCAGCAGCGAAAGACAGGGTACGAACACTGAAGCTTTCTTT	CASSERQGTNTEAFF
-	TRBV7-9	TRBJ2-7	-	TGTGCCAGCAGCTTTGGGGCAGGGAACTACGAGCAGTACTTC	CASSFGAGNYEQYF
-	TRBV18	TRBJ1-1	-	TGTGCCAGCTCACGATTCGATGGGGCGGGGAACACTGAAGCTTTCTTT	CASSRFDGAGNTEAFF
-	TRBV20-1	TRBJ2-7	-	TGCAGTGCTAGTGCCGCGGTCGGGACCTACGAGCAGTACTTC	CSASAAVGTYEQYF
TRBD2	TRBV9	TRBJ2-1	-	TGTGCCAGCAGCGTAGGCCCTGCGGGAGGGTACAATGAGCAGTTCTTC	CASSVGPAGGYNEQFF
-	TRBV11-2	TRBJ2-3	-	TGTGCCAGCAGCCTACTGGGGGACCCCAACACAGATACGCAGTATTTT	CASSLLGDPNTDTQYF
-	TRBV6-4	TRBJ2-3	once	TGTGCCAGCAGTGACGGCGGGGGCACAGATACGCAGTATTTT	CASSDGGGTDTQYF
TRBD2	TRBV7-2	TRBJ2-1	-	TGTGCCAGCAGCGCTAGCGGGGGTGGCGGTGAGCAGTTCTTC	CASSASGGGGEQFF
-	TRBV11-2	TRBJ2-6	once	TGTGCCAGCAGCCCAGGAAGCTCTGGGGCCAACGTCCTGACTTTC	CASSPGSSGANVLTF
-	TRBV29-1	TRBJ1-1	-	TGCAGCGTTCAGGGTCTAGACACTGAAGCTTTCTTT	CSVQGLDTEAFF
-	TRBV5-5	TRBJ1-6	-	TGTGCCAGCAGCTTGTCATCAGGGGCGGGTTCACCCCTCCACTTT	CASSLSSGAGSPLHF
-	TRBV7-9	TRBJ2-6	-	TGTGCCAGCAGCTCCAGGGCCTTGAGCTCTGGGGCCAACGTCCTGACTTTC	CASSSRALSSGANVLTF
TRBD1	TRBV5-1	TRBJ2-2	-	TGCGCCAGCAGCCCCGGACAGGGGTGGAACACCGGGGAGCTGTTTTTT	CASSPGQGWNTGELFF
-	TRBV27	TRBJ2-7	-	TGTGCCAGCAGTTCCGGCCAGGTACCTCCCGACGAGCAGTACTTC	CASSSGQVPPDEQYF
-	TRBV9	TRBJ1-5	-	TGTGCCAGCAGCGTAGAGTTAGGTCAGCCCCAGCATTTT	CASSVELGQPQHF
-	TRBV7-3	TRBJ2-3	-	TGTGCCAGCAGCTTATTCCCAGGATTAAACCTTAGCACAGATACGCAGTATTTT	CASSLFPGLNLSTDTQYF
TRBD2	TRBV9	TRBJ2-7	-	TGTGCCAGCAGCGCCGCTAGCGGGAGGGCGGACGAGCAGTACTTC	CASSAASGRADEQYF
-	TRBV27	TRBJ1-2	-	TGTGCCAGCAGTTTCGACAGGAAATATGGCTACACCTTC	CASSFDRKYGYTF